These 29 T cell receptor beta chains originate from one sample sequenced in a study of human T cells and chemical hapten exposure. TCRdb passed the RACE reads through MiXCR, listing each CDR3 protein once. This sample has some 170,000 distinct CDR3 sequences, with 25% to 30% found just once. The time point here: patch test 3, about 24 weeks after DPC sensitization. Treatment specified: therapeutic diphenylcyclopropenone sensitization with weekly scalp DPC. Sequences were derived from whole blood, sampled in connection with sensitization to the hapten diphenylcyclopropenone (DPC). These receptors originate from a woman between 18 and 30 years old with alopecia areata. Some clones in this sample may be carry-over from other donors' samples.

The chain is built from TRBV29-1 and TRBJ2-7; D is ambiguous. Trimming removed 6 bases from V and 1 base from J, with 13 bases in between. The CDR3 covers 13 residues. Germline V lookup: CDR1 SQVTM, CDR2 ANQGSEA. For the CDR3, the DNA is TGCAGCGTCTCGAAAGGAGTTTCCTACGAGCAGTACTTC. Translation gives CSVSKGVSYEQYF.

The gene calls are TRBV9 and TRBJ2-3; D is perhaps TRBD1 or TRBD2 (5 bases each). The CDR3 is made up of 18 amino acids. The V end was cut by 3 bases, the J end by 0 bases, with 20 bases between. CDR1 and CDR2 (germline): SGDLS, YYNGEE. The CDR3 here is CASSARPLGTTSTDTQYF. The CDR3 DNA sequence: TGTGCCAGCAGCGCGAGACCGCTGGGGACGACTAGCACAGATACGCAGTATTTT.

This clonotype came up a few times. The J gene is TRBJ2-5, the V gene TRBV18, with TRBD1 matching 7 bases. The CDR3 has 14 residues. Germline assignment: CDR1 KGHSH and CDR2 LQKENI. Trimming removed 0 bases from V and 5 bases from J; junction bases left unmatched: 3. The CDR3 nucleotides are TGTGCCAGCTCACCACCCCCACAGGGGGAGACCCAGTACTTC. Translating it yields CASSPPPQGETQYF.

The table lists this clonotype with a few counts. The V gene is TRBV20-1, the J gene TRBJ2-3; D is possibly TRBD2 (6 bases). The CDR3 is made up of 14 amino acids. Germline V gene data show CDR1 as DFQATT and CDR2 as SNEGSKA (reference sequence). V lost 5 bases and J lost 0, with 12 bases in between. DNA for the CDR3: TGCAGTGCTCTTAGCGGACCTAGCACAGATACGCAGTATTTT. It specifies CSALSGPSTDTQYF.

A few counts support this clonotype. The genes are TRBV7-3 and TRBJ1-2; weak D call: TRBD1 (6 bases). Deletions cut 1 base from V and 4 bases from J, with 7 bases between. CDR1 SGHTA and CDR2 FQGTGA come from the germline V gene. The CDR3 runs 13 residues. CDR3 residues: CASSLKQGYGYTF. DNA of the CDR3: TGTGCCAGCAGCTTAAAACAGGGCTATGGCTACACCTTC.

The chain links TRBV25-1 to TRBJ2-7; D gene unclear. The germline V and J ends were trimmed by 7 bases and 4 bases, with 17 bases remaining between them. The CDR3 extends over 14 amino acids. From germline, CDR1 is MGHDK and CDR2 SYGVNS. In DNA form, the CDR3 reads TGTGCCAGCACCGGATCGGGTAGGCTTTACGAGCAGTACTTC. Its translation is CASTGSGRLYEQYF.

The sample holds a few counts of this clonotype. For the CDR3, the DNA is TGCAGTGCTAGACAATTCGGACAGACGGGCGGCTACACCTTC. It codes for CSARQFGQTGGYTF. This sequence joins TRBV20-1 and TRBJ1-2, with D perhaps TRBD1 (6 bases). V gave up 2 bases and J gave up 8 bases, with 18 bases separating them. The CDR3 consists of 14 residues. Per the germline V gene, CDR1 is DFQATT and CDR2 is SNEGSKA (reference sequence).

This clonotype appeared a few times. J is TRBJ2-1 and V is TRBV3-1; 7 nucleotides match TRBD2. The CDR3 contains 15 residues. Germline V gene lookup returns CDR1 LGHDT and CDR2 YNNKEL (reference sequence). V was pared by 8 bases and J by 9 bases, with 16 bases of the junction left unmatched. For the CDR3, the DNA is TGTGCCAGCGGTCACGGGGGGAGGGCCGATGGTGAGCAGTTCTTC. Amino acids: CASGHGGRADGEQFF.

The rearrangement links TRBV29-1 to TRBJ2-1; D unclear. Trimming took off 5 bases at V and 6 bases at J, with 2 bases between the two ends. Germline V gene lookup returns CDR1 SQVTM and CDR2 ANQGSEA. The CDR3 runs 9 residues. For the CDR3, the DNA is TGCAGCGTTCTCAATGAGCAGTTCTTC. Translated: CSVLNEQFF.

The chain has TRBV6-2 or TRBV6-3 and TRBJ2-5; 14 positions match TRBD2. This CDR3 comprises 18 residues. Germline V gene lookup returns CDR1 MNHEY and CDR2 SVGEGT. V was clipped by 10 bases and J by 3 bases; unmatched bases: 16. CDR3 in amino acids: CANRPLRGLAGEKETQYF. DNA for the CDR3: TGTGCCAACAGACCACTGCGGGGACTAGCGGGAGAGAAAGAGACCCAGTACTTC.

This chain uses TRBV2 with TRBJ2-3; the D is unclear. The CDR3 has 13 amino acids. Germline V gene data show CDR1 as SNHLY and CDR2 as FYNNEI. Trimming shortened V by 8 bases and J by 3 bases, and 12 bases separated the two germline ends. DNA for the CDR3: TGTGCCAGCGCCAGCCAGAGGACAGATACGCAGTATTTT. Its translation is CASASQRTDTQYF.

The chain carries TRBV4-1 and TRBJ2-7; D may be TRBD2 (5 bases). Germline V CDR1 and CDR2: MGHRA, YSYEKL. This CDR3 is 15 amino acids long. V lost 0 bases, J lost 2 bases, and 11 bases lay in between. The CDR3 region has the DNA TGCGCCAGCAGCCAAGATCCGGGGTCCCCCTACGAGCAGTACTTC. This translates into CASSQDPGSPYEQYF.

The rearrangement joins TRBV20-1 to TRBJ1-1, with D unclear. Germline CDR1 DFQATT, CDR2 SNEGSKA (reference sequence). With 3 bases removed from V and 3 bases from J, the gap between germline ends came to 2 bases. The CDR3 totals 10 residues. The DNA for the CDR3 is TGCAGTGCTAGTGACACTGAAGCTTTCTTT. Translated, it gives CSASDTEAFF.

This sequence joins TRBV20-1 and TRBJ2-1; the match to TRBD2 covers 11 bases. The CDR3 length is 15 residues. The ends lost 2 bases at V and 5 bases at J; junction bases unmatched: 5. Germline V gene lookup returns CDR1 DFQATT and CDR2 SNEGSKA (reference sequence). Written as DNA, the CDR3 is TGCAGTGCTAGAAAGCCGGGACTAGCGGACAATGAGCAGTTCTTC. Its translation: CSARKPGLADNEQFF.

The V and J genes are TRBV19 and TRBJ2-1, with 7 positions matching TRBD2. The V and J ends lost 5 bases and 10 bases, in that order; junction bases with no gene match: 8. Germline CDR1 and CDR2: LNHDA and SQIVND (reference sequence). The CDR3 has 13 residues. The CDR3 protein is CASSASVGREQFF. DNA for the CDR3: TGTGCCAGTAGTGCCTCCGTCGGGAGGGAGCAGTTCTTC. Supplemented by reference TRBV19 and TRBJ2-1, the full variable domain reads DGGITQSPKYLFRKEGQNVTLSCEQNLNHDAMYWYRQDPGQGLRLIYYSQIVNDFQKGDIAEGYSVSREKKESFPLTVTSAQKNPTAFYLCASSASVGREQFFGPGTRLTVL.

This clonotype has a handful of counts. The chain employs TRBV7-2 and TRBJ2-1, with 10 bases aligning to TRBD1. Per germline, CDR1 SGHTA and CDR2 FQGNSA. V lost 5 bases and J lost 7; bases outside the gene matches: 11. The CDR3 is 16 amino acids. CDR3 nucleotides: TGTGCCAGCAGCAGTGGAGGGACAGGGGCAAGGAATGAGCAGTTCTTC. It yields the protein CASSSGGTGARNEQFF.

This clonotype was counted many times. This chain links TRBV7-2 with TRBJ1-2, with D possibly matching TRBD1 (5 bases). CDR1 SGHTA and CDR2 FQGNSA come from the germline V gene. V lost 5 bases to trimming and J lost 3 bases, with 7 bases between them. This CDR3 spans 12 amino acids. For the CDR3, the DNA is TGTGCCAGCAGCGCGACAGACTATGGCTACACCTTC. Protein sequence: CASSATDYGYTF.

This clonotype has a count of ten or more. The chain combines TRBV3-1 with TRBJ1-2; D remains ambiguous. This CDR3 is 11 amino acids long. Per germline, CDR1 LGHDT and CDR2 YNNKEL (reference sequence). Deletions cut 0 bases from V and 7 bases from J, with 3 bases between. Here the CDR3 DNA reads TGTGCCAGCAGCCAAGATCTTGGCTACACCTTC. Translated: CASSQDLGYTF.

The table lists this clonotype with a few counts. This chain connects TRBV29-1 to TRBJ2-3; no clear D gene. The CDR3 length is 12 residues. Trimming cost V 6 bases and J 5 bases, with 12 bases left between them. Germline V CDR1 and CDR2: SQVTM, ANQGSEA. The CDR3 loop reads CSVRLRRDTQYF. CDR3 DNA sequence: TGCAGCGTGCGGCTCAGGAGAGATACGCAGTATTTT.

This clonotype has a handful of counts. The V and J genes are TRBV3-1 and TRBJ1-2; D ambiguous. This CDR3 comprises 14 residues. V lost 8 bases and J 0 bases, leaving 13 bases between the germline ends. Germline V gene lookup returns CDR1 LGHDT and CDR2 YNNKEL (reference sequence). The DNA for the CDR3 is TGTGCCAGCGGCCGATCCGCGTCTAACTATGGCTACACCTTC. It specifies CASGRSASNYGYTF.

The CDR3 is CASSSQNTEAFF. The CDR3 DNA reads as TGTGCCAGCAGCTCTCAGAACACTGAAGCTTTCTTT. The chain joins TRBV7-9 to TRBJ1-1; D is uncertain. CDR1 and CDR2 from the germline V gene are SEHNR and FQNEAQ (reference sequence). Trimming took 4 bases from V and 1 from J, leaving 4 bases between them. This CDR3 has 12 residues.

The gene calls are TRBV24-1 and TRBJ2-2, with D tentatively TRBD1 or TRBD2 (5 bases each). The CDR3 length is 13 residues. Germline CDR1 and CDR2: KGHDR and SFDVKD. V gave up 3 bases and J gave up 6 bases, with 7 bases separating them. The CDR3 here is CATSDPGPGELFF. DNA of the CDR3: TGTGCCACCAGTGATCCGGGGCCCGGGGAGCTGTTTTTT.

V and J are TRBV2 and TRBJ2-3, with D perhaps being TRBD1 or TRBD2 (5 bases each). Per the germline V gene, CDR1 is SNHLY and CDR2 is FYNNEI. The CDR3 contains 13 residues. CDR3 nucleotides: TGTGCAGGGGCCGGGGACAGCACAGATACGCAGTATTTT. Amino acids: CAGAGDSTDTQYF.

This clonotype has ten or more counts. V and J are TRBV2 and TRBJ1-6, with D unclear. The CDR3 is 15 residues long. Trimming stripped 3 bases from V and 4 bases from J, with 10 bases between. Germline V gene lookup returns CDR1 SNHLY and CDR2 FYNNEI. Here the CDR3 DNA reads TGTGCCAGCAGTGAGGATTTCGCTTATAATTCACCCCTCCACTTT. This encodes CASSEDFAYNSPLHF.

This chain connects TRBV6-2 or TRBV6-3 to TRBJ1-5, with no clear D. CDR1 is MNHEY, CDR2 SVGEGT, per germline. The V and J ends lost 2 bases and 3 bases respectively, with 11 bases between them. This CDR3 is built from 15 residues. DNA for the CDR3: TGTGCCAGCAGTTACCCCTGGATATCCAATCAGCCCCAGCATTTT. Protein product: CASSYPWISNQPQHF.

This sequence joins TRBV12-5 and TRBJ2-1, with 7 nucleotides matching TRBD1. Trimming removed 2 bases from V and 7 bases from J; junction bases left unmatched: 2. There are 13 residues in the CDR3. Looked up from germline, CDR1 is LGHNT and CDR2 is FRNRAP. The CDR3 DNA follows: TGTGCTAGTGGTTTGTCCAGGGGGAATGAGCAGTTCTTC. Translating it yields CASGLSRGNEQFF.

A few counts support this clonotype. The chain recombines TRBV4-3 with TRBJ2-7; D gene unclear. CDR1 and CDR2 from the germline V gene are LGHNA and YSLEER. This CDR3 comprises 13 residues. V lost 1 base and J lost 4, with 8 bases in between. The CDR3 is CASSQARAYEQYF. Here the CDR3 DNA reads TGCGCCAGCAGCCAAGCCCGCGCTTACGAGCAGTACTTC.

This clonotype appeared a few times. The rearrangement links TRBV12-5 to TRBJ2-3; no firm D call. This CDR3 comprises 14 residues. With 1 base removed from V and 4 bases from J, the gap between germline ends came to 9 bases. The germline V gene encodes CDR1 LGHNT and CDR2 FRNRAP. This CDR3 reads CASGLGRVPDTQYF. Written as DNA, the CDR3 is TGTGCTAGTGGTTTGGGAAGGGTCCCAGATACGCAGTATTTT.

This chain connects TRBV13 to TRBJ2-1; D call uncertain. Per the germline V gene, CDR1 is PRHDT and CDR2 is FYEKMQ (reference sequence). The CDR3 length is 14 residues. V was clipped by 6 bases and J by 0 bases, with 9 bases between them. The CDR3 DNA reads TGTGCCAGCAGACCGGTTAGCTCCTACAATGAGCAGTTCTTC. Translation gives CASRPVSSYNEQFF.